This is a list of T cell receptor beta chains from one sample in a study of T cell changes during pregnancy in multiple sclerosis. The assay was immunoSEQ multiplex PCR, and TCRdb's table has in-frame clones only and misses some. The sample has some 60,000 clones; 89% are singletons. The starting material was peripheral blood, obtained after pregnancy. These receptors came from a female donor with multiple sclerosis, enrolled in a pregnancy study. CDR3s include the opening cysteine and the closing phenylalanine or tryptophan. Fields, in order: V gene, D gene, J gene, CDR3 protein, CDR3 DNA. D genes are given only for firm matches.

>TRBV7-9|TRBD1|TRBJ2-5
CASSLTGALGETQYF
TGTGCCAGCAGCCTGACAGGGGCCCTCGGGGAGACCCAGTACTTC
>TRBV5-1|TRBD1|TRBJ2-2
CASSPGTANTGELFF
TGCGCCAGCAGCCCTGGGACAGCGAACACCGGGGAGCTGTTTTTT
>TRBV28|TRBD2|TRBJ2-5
CASSFLVGGQETQYF
TGTGCCAGCAGTTTTCTGGTGGGAGGGCAAGAGACCCAGTACTTC
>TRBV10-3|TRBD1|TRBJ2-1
CAISETGDPEFF
TGTGCCATCAGTGAGACAGGGGACCCGGAGTTCTTC
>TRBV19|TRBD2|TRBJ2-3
CATSGLAGSVPDTQYF
TGTGCCACCTCGGGACTAGCGGGCTCCGTCCCAGATACGCAGTATTTT
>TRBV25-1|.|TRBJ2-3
CASSPDRGRGGTDTQYF
TGTGCCAGCAGTCCAGATCGAGGCAGGGGTGGCACAGATACGCAGTATTTT
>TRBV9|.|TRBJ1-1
CASSVGGLGTEAFF
TGTGCCAGCAGCGTAGGAGGGTTGGGGACTGAAGCTTTCTTT
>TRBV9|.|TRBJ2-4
CASSPLGSGAKNIQYF
TGTGCCAGCAGCCCCCTGGGTAGCGGTGCCAAAAACATTCAGTACTTC
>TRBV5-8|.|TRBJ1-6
CASSFRWSGDSPLHF
TGTGCCAGCAGCTTCCGTTGGTCAGGGGATTCACCCCTCCACTTT
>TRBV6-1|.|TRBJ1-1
CASSEGGWGTEAFF
TGTGCCAGCAGTGAGGGGGGGTGGGGGACTGAAGCTTTCTTT